This T cell receptor (beta chain) came from a study of blood T cell repertoires in COVID-19. V was pared by 0 bases and J by 2 bases, with 18 bases between. Germline V gene data show CDR1 as SGHRS and CDR2 as YFSETQ. The CDR3 has 17 residues. Profiling relied on immunoSEQ multiplex PCR, and the TCRdb table lists in-frame clones only, not all of them. The data contain 210,000 or so clones, 80% to 90% of them seen just once; the ten biggest clones take up 4.8%. This receptor was taken from a woman aged 45-60 years who had been exposed to COVID-19. The material sequenced was PBMCs or T cells enriched from blood (not recorded which). This chain uses TRBV5-1 with TRBJ2-7, with TRBD1 as a possible D gene (5 bases). The CDR3 loop reads CASSLARQPQGAYEQYF. The CDR3 coding sequence is TGCGCCAGCAGCTTGGCCCGACAGCCCCAAGGCGCCTACGAGCAGTACTTC.